This TCR beta chain comes out of a study of early T cells in non-severe SARS-CoV-2 infection. As for the study in general: The input, bulk RNA from unsorted whole blood, was sequenced, and chains were unpaired.

Findings of the study overall: Private and CD4 specificities were missed by VDJdb matching, skewed to anti-spike CD8.

The CDR3 extends over 16 amino acids. The germline gives CDR1 SSHAT, CDR2 FNYEAQ (reference sequence). Unique molecular identifier tags were affixed to discrete cDNA molecules. TCRdb independently ran MiXCR on the 5' RACE reads; one entry per CDR3 protein. The sample has more than 65,000 distinct CDR3 sequences, roughly an eighth seen once. The sample holds a few counts of this clonotype. Antigen: not known. An end of the junction differs from the germline gene, which may be a read error. J is TRBJ2-5 and V is TRBV7-7; 14 bases are a match to TRBD2. Sequencing was performed on whole blood, taken at baseline. This clonotype was obtained from an adult who was a healthcare worker with PCR-confirmed SARS-CoV-2 infection or an uninfected control (not recorded which). CDR3 residues: CASSPRLAGGLETQYF. The CDR3 DNA reads TGTGCTAGCAGCCCCCGACTAGCGGGGGGGCTCGAGACCCAGTACTTC.